These T cell receptor beta chains were read from a single sample in a study of CD8+CD57+ T cells in acquired aplastic anemia. TCRdb independently ran MiXCR on the reads; one entry per CDR3 protein. Found here are around 190,000 distinct CDR3 sequences, 60% to 65% of them singletons; the top ten hold around 28%. Sequencing was performed on sorted CD4+, CD8+, or CD8+CD57+ T cells (not recorded which) from PBMCs. These receptors originate from a human donor in good health. Both conserved end residues are part of each CDR3. Fields, in order: clone size, V gene, D gene, J gene, CDR3 DNA, CDR3 protein. A D gene is named only where the DNA matches it firmly. Size values are once, few and many counts, or a class for expanded clones, and some rows have none.

size: .
V: TRBV2
D: .
J: TRBJ2-7
DNA: TGTGCCAGCCAGGGGCGGGGGTCGGTCCTATCCTACGAGCAGTACTTC
CDR3: CASQGRGSVLSYEQYF

size: .
V: TRBV24-1
D: .
J: TRBJ1-5
DNA: TGTGCCACCAGTGATAGGCAGGCCCCCAACCAGCCCCAGCATTTT
CDR3: CATSDRQAPNQPQHF

size: .
V: TRBV25-1
D: .
J: TRBJ2-7
DNA: TGTGCCAGCAGTGAACCAGGGGGGTTCTCCGAGCAGTACTTC
CDR3: CASSEPGGFSEQYF

size: once
V: TRBV7-9
D: .
J: TRBJ2-3
DNA: TGTGCCAGCAGCTTAGGGCAGACCCTTAGCACAGATACGCAGTATTTT
CDR3: CASSLGQTLSTDTQYF

size: many
V: TRBV2
D: TRBD2
J: TRBJ2-5
DNA: TGTGCCAGCAGTGAACGGCTAGCGGCAATGGGAGAGACCCAGTACTTC
CDR3: CASSERLAAMGETQYF

size: few
V: TRBV20-1
D: TRBD1
J: TRBJ1-6
DNA: TGCAGTGCTAGAGATCGCAGGGCGACAGGGGATTCACCCCTCCACTTT
CDR3: CSARDRRATGDSPLHF

size: .
V: TRBV9
D: .
J: TRBJ1-1
DNA: TGTGCCAGCAGCGTATTGCCCCTCGGTACTGAAGCTTTCTTT
CDR3: CASSVLPLGTEAFF

size: once
V: TRBV24-1
D: .
J: TRBJ1-2
DNA: TGTGCCACCAGTGATGATGGGGAAATTTACACCTTC
CDR3: CATSDDGEIYTF

size: .
V: TRBV10-3
D: TRBD1
J: TRBJ2-3
DNA: TGTGCCAGCAGTGCCGTCCCGGGACAGGGGGATACGCAGTATTTT
CDR3: CASSAVPGQGDTQYF

size: few
V: TRBV7-9
D: .
J: TRBJ2-7
DNA: TGTGCCAGCAGCTTAGTCGGTCACAACGAGCAGTACTTC
CDR3: CASSLVGHNEQYF

size: .
V: TRBV7-8
D: .
J: TRBJ1-2
DNA: TGTGCCAGCAGTCCAGGGGCTGGGAGCGCTAACTATGGCTACACCTTC
CDR3: CASSPGAGSANYGYTF

size: .
V: TRBV2
D: .
J: TRBJ2-1
DNA: TGTGCCAGCAGTGAGAGTCCTATGATTGTGCCATACTCCTACAATGAGCAGTTCTTC
CDR3: CASSESPMIVPYSYNEQFF

size: .
V: TRBV7-9
D: .
J: TRBJ2-2
DNA: TGTGCCAGCAGCGTCCGGGACATAAGGGCCGGGGAGCTGTTTTTT
CDR3: CASSVRDIRAGELFF

size: .
V: TRBV4-1
D: .
J: TRBJ2-5
DNA: TGCGCCAGCAGCCAAGAACAGACAGATGCGAACGGAGAGACCCAGTACTTC
CDR3: CASSQEQTDANGETQYF

size: .
V: TRBV4-1
D: TRBD1
J: TRBJ1-6
DNA: TGCGCCAGCAGCCAAGAACAGACAGGGCTGAATTCACCCCTCCACTTT
CDR3: CASSQEQTGLNSPLHF

size: many
V: TRBV7-6
D: TRBD2
J: TRBJ2-1
DNA: TGTGCCAGCAGCTCGGGACTAGCGGGAGATAGGAAAAATGAGCAGTTCTTC
CDR3: CASSSGLAGDRKNEQFF

size: .
V: TRBV10-2
D: .
J: TRBJ1-6
DNA: TGCGCCAGCAGTGAGTCGGGGACGAATTCACCCCTCCACTTT
CDR3: CASSESGTNSPLHF

size: .
V: TRBV20-1
D: .
J: TRBJ2-3
DNA: TGCAGTGCTAGCTGGGAGGACAGGAACACAGATACGCAGTATTTT
CDR3: CSASWEDRNTDTQYF

size: .
V: TRBV7-3
D: .
J: TRBJ2-1
DNA: TGTGCCAGCAGCTTAACTAGTTCCAATGAGCAGTTCTTC
CDR3: CASSLTSSNEQFF

size: .
V: TRBV15
D: TRBD1
J: TRBJ2-6
DNA: TGTGCCACCAGCGAGAGGGACAGGGGCTCTGGGGCCAACGTCCTGACTTTC
CDR3: CATSERDRGSGANVLTF

size: .
V: TRBV10-3
D: TRBD2
J: TRBJ2-7
DNA: TGTGCCATCAGTGAGGCTCTAGCGGGTTCCTACGAGCAGTACTTC
CDR3: CAISEALAGSYEQYF